Below are 29 T cell receptor beta chains sequenced from a single sample in a study of blood T cell repertoires in COVID-19 (dated by TCRdb to the early 2020s). The method behind the library was the immunoSEQ multiplex PCR assay. TCRdb's version of the immuneACCESS table is confined to in-frame rearrangements and falls short of the full clone set. An unresolved V gene accounts for under half of the shortfall where checked; the remainder is of unknown origin. Here the sample has approximately 250,000 clones; less than 90% occur a single time. The ten largest clones take up around 13% of the sample. The sample taken for sequencing was peripheral blood. Receptor source: a woman between 65 and 79 years old with COVID-19, enrolled during active disease.

This clone was detected a few times. This sequence joins TRBV6-2 or TRBV6-3 and TRBJ1-6; no clear D gene. Germline lookup yields CDR1 MNHEY and CDR2 SVGEGT. This CDR3 has 12 amino acids. V gave up 5 bases and J gave up 9 bases, with 8 bases separating them. The chain's CDR3 is CASSKESSPLHF. CDR3 bases: TGTGCCAGCAGTAAGGAGAGTTCACCCCTCCACTTT.

The V call is TRBV18, the J call TRBJ2-1; tentative D call: TRBD1 (5 bases). Trimming left V 3 bases short and J 13 bases short, with 19 bases between. The length of the CDR3 is 14 residues. From germline, CDR1 is KGHSH and CDR2 LQKENI. The CDR3 nucleotides read TGTGCCAGCTCACCCCCCGGCAGGGCCCAAGGACAGTTCTTC. It codes for CASSPPGRAQGQFF.

The chain is built from TRBV11-2 and TRBJ1-1; D gene uncertain. The V end lost 7 bases, the J end lost 6 bases, and 12 bases lay between the germline ends. Germline CDR1 is SGHAT and CDR2 is FQNNGV. The CDR3 totals 12 residues. CDR3 nucleotide sequence: TGTGCCAGCACCCACCCAGAAGCTGAAGCTTTCTTT. Its protein is CASTHPEAEAFF.

The chain uses TRBV9 and TRBJ2-5, with a possible D match to TRBD1 (5 bases). Germline V gives CDR1 SGDLS, CDR2 YYNGEE. With 1 base removed from V and 8 bases from J, the gap between germline ends came to 18 bases. The CDR3 extends over 15 amino acids. The CDR3 here is CASSVLESPQETQYF. In DNA form, the CDR3 reads TGTGCCAGCAGCGTATTAGAGAGCCCACAGGAAACCCAGTACTTC.

This rearrangement joins TRBV14 to TRBJ2-3; a possible D gene is TRBD2 (5 bases). The CDR3 totals 13 residues. Per the germline V gene, CDR1 is SGHDN and CDR2 is FVKESK. V was trimmed by 0 bases and J by 7 bases, leaving 8 bases between them. This CDR3 reads CASSQDEGHTQYF. The DNA of the CDR3 is TGTGCCAGCAGCCAAGATGAGGGTCATACGCAGTATTTT.

The chain combines TRBV24-1 with TRBJ1-5, with TRBD1 matching 8 bases. The V segment lost 4 bases and the J segment 2 bases; nucleotides outside the gene matches: 3. CDR1 is KGHDR, CDR2 SFDVKD, per germline. The CDR3 runs 15 residues. The CDR3 loop is CATSDDRGGNQPQHF. DNA for the CDR3: TGTGCCACCAGTGACGACAGGGGAGGCAATCAGCCCCAGCATTTT.

The rearrangement joins TRBV10-3 to TRBJ2-5; a possible D gene is TRBD1 (5 bases). The CDR3 is 13 amino acids. V was shortened by 10 bases and J by 2 bases, with 14 bases between the two germline ends. Germline V gene sequence: CDR1 ENHRY, CDR2 SYGVKD. The CDR3 nucleotides read TGTGCCACCTCGACAGATACTCAAGAGACCCAGTACTTC. This translates into CATSTDTQETQYF.

The rearrangement uses TRBV27 and TRBJ1-6, with TRBD1 matching over 8 bases. Germline V CDR1 and CDR2: MNHEY, SMNVEV (reference sequence). This CDR3 spans 15 amino acids. The trim removed 6 bases at V and 2 bases at J, leaving 3 bases unmatched. The CDR3 coding sequence is TGTGCCAGCAGGTTGACAGGGGCCTATAATTCACCCCTCCACTTT. It yields the protein CASRLTGAYNSPLHF.

A few counts support this clone. In DNA, the CDR3 is TGTGCCTGGAGAGGGAACAGGGAAGTGTACGGCTACACCTTC. The encoded protein is CAWRGNREVYGYTF. The genes are TRBV30 and TRBJ1-2; D may be TRBD1 (6 bases). Germline lookup yields CDR1 GTSNPN and CDR2 SVGIG (reference sequence). Trimming shortened V by 3 bases and J by 8 bases, and 19 bases separated the two germline ends. The CDR3 loop spans 14 amino acids.

This clone was seen a single time. The CDR3 ends on some other residue instead of the conserved phenylalanine or tryptophan, so this is likely a read error. Here the CDR3 DNA reads TGTGCCAGCAGCCACCGACTATTGGGACAGGGGCGTGGCTACACCCTC. Amino acids: CASSHRLLGQGRGYTL. This chain joins TRBV14 and TRBJ1-2, with 10 nucleotides matching TRBD1. The junction had 11 bases not matched to a gene; V was cut back by 3 bases and J by 7 bases. Per germline, CDR1 SGHDN and CDR2 FVKESK. The CDR3 extends over 16 amino acids.

This clone appeared a single time. V usage is TRBV6-5 and J usage is TRBJ1-6; D remains unclear. Germline CDR1 is MNHEY and CDR2 is SVGAGI. The CDR3 consists of 15 residues. The germline V and J ends were trimmed by 5 bases and 7 bases, with 15 bases remaining between them. CDR3 region: CASSLNGGMNSPLHF. The CDR3 DNA follows: TGTGCCAGCAGTCTCAATGGAGGAATGAATTCACCCCTCCACTTT.

The rearrangement links TRBV10-2 to TRBJ1-5; D is undetermined. The CDR3 has 12 residues. V lost 2 bases, J lost 12 bases, and 11 bases lay in between. Germline-derived CDR1 and CDR2 are WSHSY and SAAADI. CDR3: CASSEGGIGQHF. DNA of the CDR3: TGCGCCAGCAGTGAGGGAGGAATTGGCCAGCATTTT.

The CDR3 here is CASSVAKGRTGDTGELFF. For the CDR3, the DNA is TGTGCCAGCAGCGTAGCTAAGGGTCGGACAGGGGACACCGGGGAGCTGTTTTTT. The V call is TRBV9, the J call TRBJ2-2; 9 bases align to TRBD1. The CDR3 totals 18 residues. Germline CDR1 SGDLS, CDR2 YYNGEE. With V trimmed by 0 bases and J by 3 bases, 9 bases remained unmatched.

This clone has more than one count but fewer than ten. This chain connects TRBV7-3 to TRBJ2-1; 9 bases map to TRBD1. After removal of 9 bases from V and 9 bases from J, the junction contained 6 bases not matched to a gene. The CDR3 loop spans 12 amino acids. From germline, CDR1 is SGHTA and CDR2 FQGTGA. The CDR3: CASTGGSGEQFF. CDR3 nucleotide sequence: TGTGCCAGTACAGGGGGCAGCGGTGAGCAGTTCTTC.

The chain combines TRBV5-6 with TRBJ2-7; 9 bases match TRBD2. Germline V gene data show CDR1 as SGHDT and CDR2 as YYEEEE. CDR3 size: 15 residues. V lost 0 bases, J lost 7 bases, and 8 bases stayed unmatched. CDR3 bases: TGTGCCAGCAGCTTGGCCTTAGCGGGGGCGGGTGAGCAGTACTTC. It yields the protein CASSLALAGAGEQYF.

CDR3 region: CASGLVLSGVRQPQHF. The CDR3 DNA reads as TGTGCTAGTGGTTTGGTACTGTCAGGGGTGAGGCAGCCCCAGCATTTT. The chain couples TRBV12-5 to TRBJ1-5; possible D gene TRBD1, 6 bases. Between the trimmed V and J ends, which lost 0 bases and 7 bases, there was a span of 16 bases. CDR3 length equals 16 residues. Germline lookup yields CDR1 LGHNT and CDR2 FRNRAP.

The gene calls are TRBV27 and TRBJ2-7; TRBD2 agrees at 7 bases. The CDR3 runs 14 residues. From germline, CDR1 is MNHEY and CDR2 SMNVEV (reference sequence). The V and J ends lost 3 bases and 1 base, in that order; junction bases with no gene match: 3. This CDR3 reads CASSLGLPSYEQYF. For the CDR3, the DNA is TGTGCCAGCAGTTTGGGACTACCATCCTACGAGCAGTACTTC.

The chain carries TRBV6-1 and TRBJ1-5, with D tentatively TRBD1 (5 bases). With 2 bases removed from V and 4 bases from J, the gap between germline ends came to 15 bases. Per germline, CDR1 MNHNS and CDR2 SASEGT. The CDR3 has 16 amino acids. The CDR3 spells CASSESGHSLNQPQHF. The CDR3, as DNA: TGTGCCAGCAGTGAATCTGGACACAGTCTTAATCAGCCCCAGCATTTT.

The rearrangement links TRBV7-7 to TRBJ2-7, with 8 positions matching TRBD1. After removal of 3 bases from V and 5 bases from J, the junction contained 6 bases not matched to a gene. This CDR3 is built from 14 residues. The germline gives CDR1 SSHAT, CDR2 FNYEAQ (reference sequence). CDR3 protein: CASSFDRGSHEQYF. In DNA, the CDR3 is TGTGCCAGCAGCTTCGACAGGGGATCCCACGAGCAGTACTTC.

The chain combines TRBV6-1 with TRBJ2-3; TRBD1 matches at 8 bases. The germline gives CDR1 MNHNS, CDR2 SASEGT. The ends lost 1 base at V and 4 bases at J; junction bases unmatched: 4. The CDR3 has 15 residues. The CDR3: CASSEGTGWPDTQYF. CDR3 nucleotides: TGTGCCAGCAGTGAAGGGACAGGGTGGCCAGATACGCAGTATTTT.

For the CDR3, the DNA is TGCGCCAGCAGCTTGGCTAGTATCCCGGGACAGGGCTGGTTCTTC. Its translation: CASSLASIPGQGWFF. The chain is built from TRBV5-1 and TRBJ2-1; TRBD1 aligns across 9 bases. The V gene end was trimmed by 0 bases and the J gene end by 15 bases; junction bases not matched to a gene: 13. The CDR3 has 15 amino acids. CDR1 is SGHRS and CDR2 is YFSETQ in the germline V gene. The variable domain in full, completed from reference TRBV5-1 and TRBJ2-1, reads KAGVTQTPRYLIKTRGQQVTLSCSPISGHRSVSWYQQTPGQGLQFLFEYFSETQRNKGNFPGRFSGRQFSNSRSEMNVSTLELGDSALYLCASSLASIPGQGWFFGPGTRLTVL.

The chain uses TRBV6-4 and TRBJ2-1, with a tentative D call TRBD1 (5 bases). The CDR3 has 18 amino acids. Germline CDR1 reads MRHNA; CDR2 reads SNTAGT. Trimming shortened V by 6 bases and J by 0 bases, and 21 bases separated the two germline ends. The CDR3 is CASRRTLTLRSSYNEQFF. CDR3 nucleotides: TGTGCCAGCAGGAGGACATTGACTCTACGGAGCTCCTACAATGAGCAGTTCTTC.

The chain recombines TRBV4-1 with TRBJ1-1, with TRBD1 as a possible D gene (5 bases). Deletions cut 2 bases from V and 1 base from J, with 11 bases between. CDR3 length equals 15 residues. In germline, CDR1 is MGHRA, CDR2 YSYEKL. CDR3 in amino acids: CASSQPADRNTEAFF. The DNA for the CDR3 is TGCGCCAGCAGCCAACCTGCCGACAGGAACACTGAAGCTTTCTTT.

The chain couples TRBV10-3 to TRBJ2-7; 12 bases map to TRBD1. The CDR3 contains 15 residues. V gave up 10 bases and J gave up 6 bases; unmatched junction bases: 13. Germline CDR1 ENHRY, CDR2 SYGVKD. The CDR3 spells CATVSMGQGAGEQYF. The CDR3 DNA follows: TGTGCCACCGTAAGCATGGGACAGGGGGCAGGCGAGCAGTACTTC.

In its sample, this clone was seen once. This rearrangement joins TRBV18 to TRBJ2-7, with 7 bases matching TRBD1. The length of the CDR3 is 15 residues. Trimming removed 4 bases from V and 2 bases from J; junction bases left unmatched: 8. The germline V gene encodes CDR1 KGHSH and CDR2 LQKENI. For the CDR3, the DNA is TGTGCCAGCTCACTGACAGGGTGGGGTACCTACGAGCAGTACTTC. Translated: CASSLTGWGTYEQYF.

The V call is TRBV4-1, the J call TRBJ2-2; weak D call: TRBD2 (5 bases). V gave up 0 bases and J gave up 1 base, with 9 bases separating them. From germline, CDR1 is MGHRA and CDR2 YSYEKL. The CDR3 consists of 16 residues. CDR3 sequence (DNA): TGCGCCAGCAGCCAAGAGTTCAGCGGGAACACCGGGGAGCTGTTTTTT. Translation: CASSQEFSGNTGELFF.

The chain employs TRBV19 and TRBJ2-2; a weak D match, TRBD2 (6 bases). The germline gives CDR1 LNHDA, CDR2 SQIVND (reference sequence). Trimming took 10 bases from V and 4 from J, leaving 25 bases between them. This CDR3 is 17 amino acids long. CDR3 DNA sequence: TGTGCCACCGTTACGACAGTCGGGGGTTTTAGCACCGGGGAGCTGTTTTTT. This sequence encodes CATVTTVGGFSTGELFF.

The rearrangement joins TRBV13 to TRBJ2-1; D might be TRBD1 (7 bases). Germline V CDR1 and CDR2: PRHDT, FYEKMQ (reference sequence). Trimming took off 7 bases at V and 8 bases at J, with 21 bases between the two ends. The CDR3 is 15 residues long. CDR3 nucleotide sequence: TGTGCCAGCACCCCGGCGACAGGGAGGATCGATGAGCAGTTCTTC. Amino acids: CASTPATGRIDEQFF.

The chain couples TRBV27 to TRBJ2-2; D ambiguous. The germline CDR1 and CDR2 sequences are MNHEY and SMNVEV (reference sequence). Between the trimmed V and J ends, which lost 6 bases and 4 bases, there was a span of 6 bases. The CDR3 contains 12 residues. The CDR3 nucleotides read TGTGCCAGCAGACACCCCACCGGGGAGCTGTTTTTT. Translated, it gives CASRHPTGELFF.